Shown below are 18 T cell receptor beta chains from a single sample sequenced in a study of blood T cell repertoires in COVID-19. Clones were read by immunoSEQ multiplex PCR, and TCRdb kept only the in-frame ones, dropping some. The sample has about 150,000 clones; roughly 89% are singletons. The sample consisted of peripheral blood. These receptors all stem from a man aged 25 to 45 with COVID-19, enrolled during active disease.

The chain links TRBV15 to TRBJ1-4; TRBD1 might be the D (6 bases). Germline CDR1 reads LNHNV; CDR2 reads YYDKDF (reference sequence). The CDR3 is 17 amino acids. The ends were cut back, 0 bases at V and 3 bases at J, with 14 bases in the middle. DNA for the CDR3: TGTGCCACCAGCAGAGATTTACGGGGGGCAGCTAATGAAAAACTGTTTTTT. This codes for CATSRDLRGAANEKLFF.

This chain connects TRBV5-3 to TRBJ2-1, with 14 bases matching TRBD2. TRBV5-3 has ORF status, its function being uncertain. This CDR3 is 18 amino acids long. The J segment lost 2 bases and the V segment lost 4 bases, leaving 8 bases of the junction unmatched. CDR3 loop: CARSTGTSGGTPYNEQFF. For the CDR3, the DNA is TGTGCCAGAAGCACCGGGACTAGCGGGGGAACCCCCTACAATGAGCAGTTCTTC.

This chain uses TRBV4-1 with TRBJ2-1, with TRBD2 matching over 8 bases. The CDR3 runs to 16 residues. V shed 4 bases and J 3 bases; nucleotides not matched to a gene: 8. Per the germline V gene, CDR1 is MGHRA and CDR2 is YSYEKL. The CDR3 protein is CASSLLREGGYNEQFF. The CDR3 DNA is TGCGCCAGCAGCCTATTACGGGAGGGAGGCTACAATGAGCAGTTCTTC.

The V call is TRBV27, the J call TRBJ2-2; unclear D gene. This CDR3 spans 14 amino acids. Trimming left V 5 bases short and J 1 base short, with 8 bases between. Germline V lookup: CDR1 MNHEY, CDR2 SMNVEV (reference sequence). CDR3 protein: CASSIVLNTGELFF. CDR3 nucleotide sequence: TGTGCCAGCAGTATAGTCTTGAACACCGGGGAGCTGTTTTTT.

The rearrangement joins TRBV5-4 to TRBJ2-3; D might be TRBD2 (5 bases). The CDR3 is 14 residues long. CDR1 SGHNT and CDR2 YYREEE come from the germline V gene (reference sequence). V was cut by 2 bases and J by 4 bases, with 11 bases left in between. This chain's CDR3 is CASSFGQRADTQYF. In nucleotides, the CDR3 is TGTGCCAGCAGCTTCGGTCAGAGGGCAGATACGCAGTATTTT.

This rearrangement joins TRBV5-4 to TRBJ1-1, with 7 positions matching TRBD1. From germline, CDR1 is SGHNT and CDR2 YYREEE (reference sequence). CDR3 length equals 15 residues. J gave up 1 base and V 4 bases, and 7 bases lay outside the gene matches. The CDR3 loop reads CASSILTGPNTEAFF. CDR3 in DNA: TGTGCCAGCAGCATATTGACAGGGCCGAACACTGAAGCTTTCTTT.

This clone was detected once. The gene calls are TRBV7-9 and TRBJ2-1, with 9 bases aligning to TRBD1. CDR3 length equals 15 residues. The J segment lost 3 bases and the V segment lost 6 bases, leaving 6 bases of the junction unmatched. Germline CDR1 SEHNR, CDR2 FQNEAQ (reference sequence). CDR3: CASSFGQGNYNEQFF. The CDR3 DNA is TGTGCCAGCAGTTTCGGACAGGGGAACTACAATGAGCAGTTCTTC.

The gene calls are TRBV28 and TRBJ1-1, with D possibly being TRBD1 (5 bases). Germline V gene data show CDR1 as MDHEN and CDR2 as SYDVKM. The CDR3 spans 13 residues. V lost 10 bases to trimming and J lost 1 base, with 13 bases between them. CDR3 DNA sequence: TGTGCCATCCGAGTGGGGGGGAACACTGAAGCTTTCTTT. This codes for CAIRVGGNTEAFF.

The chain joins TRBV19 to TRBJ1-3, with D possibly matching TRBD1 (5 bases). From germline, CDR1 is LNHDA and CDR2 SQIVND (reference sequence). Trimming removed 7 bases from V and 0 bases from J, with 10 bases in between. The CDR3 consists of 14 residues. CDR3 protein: CASIGQPSGNTIYF. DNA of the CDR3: TGTGCCAGTATAGGACAACCCTCTGGAAACACCATATATTTT.

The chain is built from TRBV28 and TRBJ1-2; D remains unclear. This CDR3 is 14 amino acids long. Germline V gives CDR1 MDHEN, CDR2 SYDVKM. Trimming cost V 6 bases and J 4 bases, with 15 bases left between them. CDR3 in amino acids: CASSRYGGFYGYTF. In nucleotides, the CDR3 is TGTGCCAGCAGCCGCTATGGAGGGTTCTATGGCTACACCTTC.

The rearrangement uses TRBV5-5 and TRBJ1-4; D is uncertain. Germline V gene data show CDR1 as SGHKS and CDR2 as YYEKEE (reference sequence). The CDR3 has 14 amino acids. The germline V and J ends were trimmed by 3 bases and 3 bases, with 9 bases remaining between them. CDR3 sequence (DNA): TGTGCCAGCAGCTGGAGGCGAGCTAATGAAAAACTGTTTTTT. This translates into CASSWRRANEKLFF.

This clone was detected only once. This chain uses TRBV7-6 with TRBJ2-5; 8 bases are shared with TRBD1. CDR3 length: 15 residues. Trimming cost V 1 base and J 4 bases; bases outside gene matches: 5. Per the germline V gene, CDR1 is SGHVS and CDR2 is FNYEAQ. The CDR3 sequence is CASSLGTGHRETQYF. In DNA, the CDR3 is TGTGCCAGCAGCTTAGGGACAGGGCACCGAGAGACCCAGTACTTC.

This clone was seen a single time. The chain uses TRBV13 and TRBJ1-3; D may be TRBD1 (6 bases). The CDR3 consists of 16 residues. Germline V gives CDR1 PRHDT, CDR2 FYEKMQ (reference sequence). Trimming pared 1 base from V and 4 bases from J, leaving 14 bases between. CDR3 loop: CASSLDRWQGGNTIYF. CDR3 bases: TGTGCCAGCAGCTTAGATCGCTGGCAGGGGGGAAACACCATATATTTT.

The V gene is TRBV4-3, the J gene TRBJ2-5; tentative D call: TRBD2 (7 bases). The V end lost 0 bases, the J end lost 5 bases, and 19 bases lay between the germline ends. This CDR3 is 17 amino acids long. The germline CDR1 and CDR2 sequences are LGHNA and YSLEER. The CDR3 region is CASSQERVRGGSETQYF. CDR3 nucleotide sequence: TGCGCCAGCAGCCAAGAAAGGGTTAGGGGGGGCTCGGAGACCCAGTACTTC.

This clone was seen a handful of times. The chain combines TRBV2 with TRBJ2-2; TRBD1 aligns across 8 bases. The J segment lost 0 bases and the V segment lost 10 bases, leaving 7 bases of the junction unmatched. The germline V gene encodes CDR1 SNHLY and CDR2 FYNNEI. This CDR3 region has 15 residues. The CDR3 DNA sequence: TGTGCCACTCGCAGGGGGCCCGCGAACACCGGGGAGCTGTTTTTT. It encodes CATRRGPANTGELFF.

CDR3 protein: CASSNSQGEIDQPQHF. The CDR3 DNA reads as TGTGCCAGCAGTAACTCACAGGGGGAAATCGATCAGCCCCAGCATTTT. V and J are TRBV2 and TRBJ1-5, with 8 bases identical to TRBD1. This CDR3 is 16 amino acids long. The junction had 11 bases not matched to a gene; V was cut back by 5 bases and J by 5 bases. In germline, CDR1 is SNHLY, CDR2 FYNNEI.

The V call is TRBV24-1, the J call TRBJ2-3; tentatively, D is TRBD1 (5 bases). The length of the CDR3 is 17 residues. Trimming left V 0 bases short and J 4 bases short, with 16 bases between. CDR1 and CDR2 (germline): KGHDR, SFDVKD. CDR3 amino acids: CATSDLWTSPFPDTQYF. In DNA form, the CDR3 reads TGTGCCACCAGTGATTTGTGGACAAGCCCATTTCCAGATACGCAGTATTTT.

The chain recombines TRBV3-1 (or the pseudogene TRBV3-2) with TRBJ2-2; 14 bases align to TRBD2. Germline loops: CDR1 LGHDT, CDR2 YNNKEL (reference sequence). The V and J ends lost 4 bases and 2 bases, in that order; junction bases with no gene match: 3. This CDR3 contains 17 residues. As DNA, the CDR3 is TGTGCCAGCAGCCTGACTAGCGGGAGGGTAAACACCGGGGAGCTGTTTTTT. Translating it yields CASSLTSGRVNTGELFF.